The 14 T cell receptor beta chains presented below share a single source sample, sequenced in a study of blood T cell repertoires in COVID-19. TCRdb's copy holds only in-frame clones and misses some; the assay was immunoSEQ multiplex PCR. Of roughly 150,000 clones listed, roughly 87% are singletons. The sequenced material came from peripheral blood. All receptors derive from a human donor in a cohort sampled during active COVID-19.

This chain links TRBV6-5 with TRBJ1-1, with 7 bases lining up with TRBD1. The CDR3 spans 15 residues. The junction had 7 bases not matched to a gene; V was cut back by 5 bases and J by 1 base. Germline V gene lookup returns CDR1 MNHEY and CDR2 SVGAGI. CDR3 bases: TGTGCCAGCAGTCCCAAGGGGGCGCGGAACACTGAAGCTTTCTTT. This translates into CASSPKGARNTEAFF.

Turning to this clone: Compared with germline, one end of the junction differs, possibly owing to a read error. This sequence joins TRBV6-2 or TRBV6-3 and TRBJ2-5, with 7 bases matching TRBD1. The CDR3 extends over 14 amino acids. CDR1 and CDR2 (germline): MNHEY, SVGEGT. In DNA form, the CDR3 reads TGTGCCAGCACTTACTGGGACAGAGAAGAGACCCAGTACTTC. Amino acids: CASTYWDREETQYF.

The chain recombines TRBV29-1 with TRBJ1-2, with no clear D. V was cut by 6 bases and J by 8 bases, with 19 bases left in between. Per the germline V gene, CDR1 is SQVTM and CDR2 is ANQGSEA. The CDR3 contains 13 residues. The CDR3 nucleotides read TGCAGCGTCGGGGATTATATGGGTGTGGGCTACACCTTC. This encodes CSVGDYMGVGYTF.

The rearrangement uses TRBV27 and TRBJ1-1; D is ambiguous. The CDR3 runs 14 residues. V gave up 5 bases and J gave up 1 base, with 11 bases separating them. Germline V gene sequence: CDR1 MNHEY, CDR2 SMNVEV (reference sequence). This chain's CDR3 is CASSTPRGNTEAFF. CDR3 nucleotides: TGTGCCAGCAGTACCCCCCGAGGGAACACTGAAGCTTTCTTT.

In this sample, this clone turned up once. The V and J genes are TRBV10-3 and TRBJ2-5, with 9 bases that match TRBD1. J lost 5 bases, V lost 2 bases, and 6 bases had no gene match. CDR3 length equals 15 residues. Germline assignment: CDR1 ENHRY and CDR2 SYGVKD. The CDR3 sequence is CAISERGTGPETQYF. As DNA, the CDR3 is TGTGCCATCAGTGAGCGCGGGACAGGGCCGGAGACCCAGTACTTC.

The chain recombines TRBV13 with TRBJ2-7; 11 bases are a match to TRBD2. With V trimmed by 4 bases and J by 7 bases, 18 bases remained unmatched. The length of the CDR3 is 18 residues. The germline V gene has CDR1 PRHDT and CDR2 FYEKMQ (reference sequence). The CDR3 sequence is CASSSSSGLAGGFKEQYF. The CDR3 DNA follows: TGTGCCAGCAGCTCCTCCTCGGGGCTAGCGGGAGGTTTTAAGGAGCAGTACTTC. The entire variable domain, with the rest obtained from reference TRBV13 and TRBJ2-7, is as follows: AAGVIQSPRHLIKEKRETATLKCYPIPRHDTVYWYQQGPGQDPQFLISFYEKMQSDKGSIPDRFSAQQFSDYHSELNMSSLELGDSALYFCASSSSSGLAGGFKEQYFGPGTRLTVT.

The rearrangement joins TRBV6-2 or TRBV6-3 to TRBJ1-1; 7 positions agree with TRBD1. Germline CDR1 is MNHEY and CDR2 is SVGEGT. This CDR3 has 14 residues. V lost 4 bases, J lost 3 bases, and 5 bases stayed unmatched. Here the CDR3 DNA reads TGTGCCAGCAGTTCCGGGACAGTCTACACTGAAGCTTTCTTT. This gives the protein CASSSGTVYTEAFF.

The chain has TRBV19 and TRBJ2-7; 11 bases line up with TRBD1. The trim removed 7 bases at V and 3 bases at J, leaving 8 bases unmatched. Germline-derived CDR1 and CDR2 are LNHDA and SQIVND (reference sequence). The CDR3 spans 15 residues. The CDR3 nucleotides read TGTGCCAGTATGGCCCCCGGGACAGGGGGCTACGAGCAGTACTTC. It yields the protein CASMAPGTGGYEQYF.

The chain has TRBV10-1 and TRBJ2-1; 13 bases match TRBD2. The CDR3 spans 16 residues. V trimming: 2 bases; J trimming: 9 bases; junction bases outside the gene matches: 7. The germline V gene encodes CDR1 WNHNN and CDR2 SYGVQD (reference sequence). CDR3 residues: CASSEILAGGTGEQFF. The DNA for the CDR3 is TGCGCCAGCAGTGAGATACTAGCGGGAGGGACCGGTGAGCAGTTCTTC.

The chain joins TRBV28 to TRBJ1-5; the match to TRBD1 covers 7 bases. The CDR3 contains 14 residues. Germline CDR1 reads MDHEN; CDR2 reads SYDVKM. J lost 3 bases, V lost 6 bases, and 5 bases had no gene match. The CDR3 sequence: CASRKDRANQPQHF. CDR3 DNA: TGTGCCAGCAGGAAAGACAGGGCCAATCAGCCCCAGCATTTT.

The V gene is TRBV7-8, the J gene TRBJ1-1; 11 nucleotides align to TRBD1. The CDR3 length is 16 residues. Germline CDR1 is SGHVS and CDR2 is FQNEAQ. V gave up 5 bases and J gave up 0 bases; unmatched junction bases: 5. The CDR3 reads CASSERDRGVNTEAFF. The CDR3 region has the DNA TGTGCCAGCAGCGAAAGGGACAGGGGGGTGAACACTGAAGCTTTCTTT.

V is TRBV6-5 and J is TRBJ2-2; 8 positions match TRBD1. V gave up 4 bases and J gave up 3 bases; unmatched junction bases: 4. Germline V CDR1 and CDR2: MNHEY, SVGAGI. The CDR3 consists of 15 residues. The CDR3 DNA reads TGTGCCAGCAGTTGGCAGGGGGCGTACACCGGGGAGCTGTTTTTT. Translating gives CASSWQGAYTGELFF.

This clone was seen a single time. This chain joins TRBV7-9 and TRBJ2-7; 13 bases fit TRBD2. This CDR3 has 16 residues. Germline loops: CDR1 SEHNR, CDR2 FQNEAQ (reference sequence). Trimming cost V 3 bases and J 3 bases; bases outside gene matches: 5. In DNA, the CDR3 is TGTGCCAGCAGCTTTACGACTAGCGGGGGGCTCTACGAGCAGTACTTC. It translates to CASSFTTSGGLYEQYF.

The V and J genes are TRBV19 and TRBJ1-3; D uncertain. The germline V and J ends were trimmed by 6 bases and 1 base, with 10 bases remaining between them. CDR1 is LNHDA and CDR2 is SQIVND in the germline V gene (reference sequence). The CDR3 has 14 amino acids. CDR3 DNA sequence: TGTGCCAGTAGGAAAAGGGAGTCTGGAAACACCATATATTTT. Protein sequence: CASRKRESGNTIYF.